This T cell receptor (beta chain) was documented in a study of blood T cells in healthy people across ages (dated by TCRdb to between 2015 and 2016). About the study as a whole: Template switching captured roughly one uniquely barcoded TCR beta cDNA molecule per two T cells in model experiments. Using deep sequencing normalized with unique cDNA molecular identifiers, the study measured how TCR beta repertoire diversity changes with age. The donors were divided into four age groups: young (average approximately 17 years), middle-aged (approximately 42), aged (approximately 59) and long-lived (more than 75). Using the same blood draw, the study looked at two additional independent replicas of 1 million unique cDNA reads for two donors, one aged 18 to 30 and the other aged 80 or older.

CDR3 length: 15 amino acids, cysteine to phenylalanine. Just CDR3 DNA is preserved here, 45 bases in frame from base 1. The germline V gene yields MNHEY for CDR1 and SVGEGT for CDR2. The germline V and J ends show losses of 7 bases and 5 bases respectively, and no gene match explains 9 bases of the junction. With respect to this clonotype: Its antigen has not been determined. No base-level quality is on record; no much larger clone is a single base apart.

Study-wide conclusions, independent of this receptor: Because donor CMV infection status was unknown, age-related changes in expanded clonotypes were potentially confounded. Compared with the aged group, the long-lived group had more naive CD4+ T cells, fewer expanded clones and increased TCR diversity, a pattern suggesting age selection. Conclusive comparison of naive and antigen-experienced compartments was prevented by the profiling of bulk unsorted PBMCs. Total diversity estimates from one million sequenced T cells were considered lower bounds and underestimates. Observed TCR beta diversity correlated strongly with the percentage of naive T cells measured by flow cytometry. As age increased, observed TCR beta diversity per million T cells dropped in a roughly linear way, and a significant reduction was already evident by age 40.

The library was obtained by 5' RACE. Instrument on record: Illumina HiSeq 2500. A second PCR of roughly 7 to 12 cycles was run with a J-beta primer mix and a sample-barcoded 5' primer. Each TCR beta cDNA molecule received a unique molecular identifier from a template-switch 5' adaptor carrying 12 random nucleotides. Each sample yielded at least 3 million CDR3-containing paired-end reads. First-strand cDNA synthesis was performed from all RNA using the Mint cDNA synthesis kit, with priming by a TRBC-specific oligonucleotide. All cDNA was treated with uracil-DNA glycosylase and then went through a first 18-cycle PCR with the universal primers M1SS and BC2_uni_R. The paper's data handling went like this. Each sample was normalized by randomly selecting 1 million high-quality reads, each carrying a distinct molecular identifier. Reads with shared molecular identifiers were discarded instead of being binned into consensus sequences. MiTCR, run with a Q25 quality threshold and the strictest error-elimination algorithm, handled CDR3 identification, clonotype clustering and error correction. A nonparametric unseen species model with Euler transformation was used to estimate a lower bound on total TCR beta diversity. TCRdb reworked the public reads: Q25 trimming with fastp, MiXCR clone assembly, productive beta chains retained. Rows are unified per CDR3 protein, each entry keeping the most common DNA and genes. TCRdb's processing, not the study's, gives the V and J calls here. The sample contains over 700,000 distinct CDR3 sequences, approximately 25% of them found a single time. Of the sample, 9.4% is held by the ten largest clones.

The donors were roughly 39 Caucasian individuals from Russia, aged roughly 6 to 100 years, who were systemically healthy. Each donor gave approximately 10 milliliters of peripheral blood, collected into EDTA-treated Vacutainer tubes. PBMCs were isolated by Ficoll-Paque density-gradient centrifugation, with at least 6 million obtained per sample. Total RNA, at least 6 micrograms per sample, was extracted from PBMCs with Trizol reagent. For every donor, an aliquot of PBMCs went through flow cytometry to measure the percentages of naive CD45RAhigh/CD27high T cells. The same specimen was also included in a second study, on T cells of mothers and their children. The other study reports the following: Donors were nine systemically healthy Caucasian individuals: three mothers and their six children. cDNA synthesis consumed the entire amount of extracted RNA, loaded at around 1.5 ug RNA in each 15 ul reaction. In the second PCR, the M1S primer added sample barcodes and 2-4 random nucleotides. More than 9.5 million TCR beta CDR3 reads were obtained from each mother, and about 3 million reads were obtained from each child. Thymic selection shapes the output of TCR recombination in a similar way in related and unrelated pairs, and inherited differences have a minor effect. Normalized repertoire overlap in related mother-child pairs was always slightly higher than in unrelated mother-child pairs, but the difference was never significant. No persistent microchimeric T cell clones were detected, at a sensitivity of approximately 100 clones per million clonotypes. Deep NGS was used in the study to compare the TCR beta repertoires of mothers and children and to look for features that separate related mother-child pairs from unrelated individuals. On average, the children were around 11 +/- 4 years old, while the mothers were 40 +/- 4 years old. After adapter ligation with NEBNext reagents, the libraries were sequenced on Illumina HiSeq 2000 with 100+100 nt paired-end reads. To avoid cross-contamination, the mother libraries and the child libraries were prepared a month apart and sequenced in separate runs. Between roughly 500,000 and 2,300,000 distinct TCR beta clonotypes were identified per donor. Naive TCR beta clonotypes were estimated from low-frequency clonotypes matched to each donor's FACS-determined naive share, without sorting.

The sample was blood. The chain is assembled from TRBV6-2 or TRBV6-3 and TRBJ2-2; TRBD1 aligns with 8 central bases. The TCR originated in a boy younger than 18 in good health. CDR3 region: CASTAGGTYTGELFF. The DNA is TGTGCCAGCACAGCAGGGGGCACGTATACCGGGGAGCTGTTTTTT.